Listed below are T cell receptor beta chains from one sample, sequenced in a study of blood T cell repertoires in COVID-19. Clones were read by immunoSEQ multiplex PCR, and TCRdb kept only the in-frame ones, dropping some. Among around 150,000 clones listed, around 79% were seen once. The sample taken for sequencing was PBMCs or T cells enriched from blood (not recorded which). Receptor source: a man in his fifties or sixties who had recovered from COVID-19. Each CDR3 is given with its conserved first and last residue. The D gene is left open where the match is weak. Clone size, where shown, is once, few, many, or a class for clones that have expanded.

cdr3_length	clone_size	d_call	v_call	j_call	cdr3_nt	cdr3_aa
15	-	-	TRBV5-4	TRBJ2-5	TGTGCCAGCAGTCGAGGACACCTCCAACAAGAGACCCAGTACTTC	CASSRGHLQQETQYF
12	once	-	TRBV6-5	TRBJ2-2	TGTGCCAGCAGTTACCTCCCCGGGGAGCTGTTTTTT	CASSYLPGELFF
16	-	-	TRBV14	TRBJ1-6	TGTGCCAGCAGCTGGAGGGGAGGCTCCTATAATTCACCCCTCCACTTT	CASSWRGGSYNSPLHF
14	-	-	TRBV18	TRBJ1-1	TGTGCCAGCTCACCGTACGAGGGCATCACTGAAGCTTTCTTT	CASSPYEGITEAFF
15	-	TRBD1	TRBV27	TRBJ2-7	TGTGCCAGCAGCCTCCCGGGACAGGGAAACTACGAGCAGTACTTC	CASSLPGQGNYEQYF
14	few	-	TRBV19	TRBJ1-1	TGTGCCAGCAGAACCGGACAGATGAACACTGAAGCTTTCTTT	CASRTGQMNTEAFF
15	-	-	TRBV5-6	TRBJ1-2	TGTGCCAGCAGCTTGGCCACAGGGTCCACCTATGGCTACACCTTC	CASSLATGSTYGYTF
16	once	TRBD1	TRBV5-1	TRBJ2-7	TGCGCCAGCAGCAGACAGGGACAGGGGGGTTTTTACGAGCAGTACTTC	CASSRQGQGGFYEQYF
15	few	TRBD2	TRBV3-1/TRBV3-2	TRBJ2-1	TGTGCCAGCAGCCAGGGGACTAGCGGGGGAAATGAGCAGTTCTTC	CASSQGTSGGNEQFF
13	once	-	TRBV6-5	TRBJ2-7	TGTGCCAGCAGTTACTCTACAGGGAGCGAGCAGTACTTC	CASSYSTGSEQYF
12	-	TRBD1	TRBV20-1	TRBJ1-1	TGCAGTGCTAGTAGGGACAGGGGTGAAGCTTTCTTT	CSASRDRGEAFF
17	few	TRBD1	TRBV4-1	TRBJ2-1	TGCGCCAGCAGCCACCCGTTTTATAGGTCAGGGGGCAATGAGCAGTTCTTC	CASSHPFYRSGGNEQFF
14	-	-	TRBV5-4	TRBJ1-5	TGTGCCAGCAGCTTGGACAGGGGCAATCAGCCCCAGCATTTT	CASSLDRGNQPQHF
13	few	-	TRBV12-3/TRBV12-4	TRBJ1-1	TGTGCCAGCAGTTTCGCGGGAAACACTGAAGCTTTCTTT	CASSFAGNTEAFF
15	-	TRBD1	TRBV7-3	TRBJ2-2	TGTGCCAGCAGCTCCGGACAGGGGAGGACCGGGGAGCTGTTTTTT	CASSSGQGRTGELFF
15	-	TRBD1	TRBV27	TRBJ2-2	TGTGCCAGCAGTGAGGACAGGGCGAGCACCGGGGAGCTGTTTTTT	CASSEDRASTGELFF
14	once	TRBD2	TRBV5-4	TRBJ2-5	TGTGCCAGCAGCTTGCTGGGGGGGAAAGAGACCCAGTACTTC	CASSLLGGKETQYF
14	-	TRBD2	TRBV7-9	TRBJ2-1	TGTGCCAGCAGCCACTGGACTAGCGGGAATGAGCAGTTCTTC	CASSHWTSGNEQFF
13	-	TRBD2	TRBV7-4	TRBJ2-7	TGTGCCAGCGGCCTAGCGGAAGGGGACGAGCAGTACTTC	CASGLAEGDEQYF
13	-	-	TRBV11-1	TRBJ2-5	TGTGCCAGCAGCTTATTTAGTCGGGAGACCCAGTACTTC	CASSLFSRETQYF
12	-	-	TRBV5-5	TRBJ1-1	TGTGCCAGCAGCTTGGGCGGGTGGAAAGCTTTCTTT	CASSLGGWKAFF
14	-	TRBD2	TRBV29-1	TRBJ2-7	TGCAGCGTGGCGGGGGGCGGGAAACACTACGAGCAGTACTTC	CSVAGGGKHYEQYF
13	-	-	TRBV19	TRBJ1-4	TGTGCCAGTAGTATAGGGGCAAACGAAAAACTGTTTTTT	CASSIGANEKLFF
14	-	-	TRBV5-1	TRBJ2-1	TGCGCCAGCAGCTTGTGGGGAGGCGGCGATGAGCAGTTCTTC	CASSLWGGGDEQFF
16	-	TRBD2	TRBV11-3	TRBJ2-2	TGTGCCAGCAGTTCTAACAGCGGGAGCGGCACCGGGGAGCTGTTTTTT	CASSSNSGSGTGELFF